This passage covers 8 T cell receptor beta chains from one sample sequenced in a study of blood T cell repertoires in COVID-19. Libraries were prepared by immunoSEQ multiplex PCR; TCRdb keeps only in-frame clonotypes and omits some of them. Among roughly 670,000 clones listed, approximately 90% were seen once. The source material was peripheral blood. Receptors originate from a young woman with acute or convalescent COVID-19.

This chain joins TRBV6-5 and TRBJ2-1; 10 bases are a match to TRBD1. The V segment lost 2 bases and the J segment 7 bases; nucleotides outside the gene matches: 8. The CDR3 consists of 16 residues. Germline CDR1 MNHEY, CDR2 SVGAGI. CDR3 coding DNA: TGTGCCAGCAGTTACCAGGGACAGGGGATGAGTAATGAGCAGTTCTTC. Translation: CASSYQGQGMSNEQFF.

V usage is TRBV18 and J usage is TRBJ1-3, with 7 bases aligning to TRBD1. The junction had 6 bases not matched to a gene; V was cut back by 4 bases and J by 0 bases. The CDR3 sequence is 16 residues long. CDR1 is KGHSH and CDR2 is LQKENI in the germline V gene. The CDR3 DNA reads TGTGCCAGCTCACGTCGAGGGGACAGCTCTGGAAACACCATATATTTT. It translates to CASSRRGDSSGNTIYF.

The chain recombines TRBV28 with TRBJ1-1, with D possibly being TRBD1 (5 bases). Trimming cost V 6 bases and J 11 bases, with 13 bases left between them. Germline lookup yields CDR1 MDHEN and CDR2 SYDVKM. The CDR3 has 11 amino acids. Here the CDR3 reads CASRFRDLAFF. The CDR3 bases are TGTGCCAGCAGGTTCAGGGATTTGGCTTTCTTT.

For the CDR3, the DNA is TGTGCCAGCAGCTTAGATCTTGGAGCCTATGGCTACACCTTC. Amino acid sequence: CASSLDLGAYGYTF. V usage is TRBV11-2 and J usage is TRBJ1-2; D is ambiguous. This CDR3 has 14 residues. Trimming left V 0 bases short and J 4 bases short, with 9 bases between. Germline CDR1 reads SGHAT; CDR2 reads FQNNGV.

This chain connects TRBV2 to TRBJ1-3, with D hard to call. V was trimmed by 6 bases and J by 0 bases, leaving 9 bases between them. The germline gives CDR1 SNHLY, CDR2 FYNNEI. This CDR3 has 14 residues. The CDR3 region has the DNA TGTGCCAGCAGCCTACAGCTCTCTGGAAACACCATATATTTT. Encoded protein: CASSLQLSGNTIYF.

This chain joins TRBV13 and TRBJ1-6, with 7 bases aligning to TRBD1. J lost 7 bases, V lost 5 bases, and 5 bases had no gene match. CDR1 and CDR2 (germline): PRHDT, FYEKMQ (reference sequence). The CDR3 contains 14 residues. For the CDR3, the DNA is TGTGCCAGCAGCGCCCGACAGGGAAATTCACCCCTCCACTTT. Protein: CASSARQGNSPLHF.

Of note for this clone: Other DNA sequences in this specimen translate into the identical CDR3. The rearrangement joins TRBV6-4 to TRBJ1-5; unclear D gene. Germline V lookup: CDR1 MRHNA, CDR2 SNTAGT. Trimming stripped 0 bases from V and 4 bases from J, with 4 bases between. This CDR3 spans 13 amino acids. The CDR3 nucleotides read TGTGCCAGCAGTGACTCCCCAAATCAGCCCCAGCATTTT. The encoded protein is CASSDSPNQPQHF.

The V gene is TRBV3-1 (or the pseudogene TRBV3-2), the J gene TRBJ2-3; tentative D call: TRBD2 (6 bases). V lost 4 bases and J lost 3, with 14 bases in between. Germline V lookup: CDR1 LGHDT, CDR2 YNNKEL (reference sequence). The CDR3 sequence is 15 residues long. The CDR3 here is CASSPRGGITDTQYF. DNA for the CDR3: TGTGCCAGCAGCCCCCGCGGAGGGATAACAGATACGCAGTATTTT.